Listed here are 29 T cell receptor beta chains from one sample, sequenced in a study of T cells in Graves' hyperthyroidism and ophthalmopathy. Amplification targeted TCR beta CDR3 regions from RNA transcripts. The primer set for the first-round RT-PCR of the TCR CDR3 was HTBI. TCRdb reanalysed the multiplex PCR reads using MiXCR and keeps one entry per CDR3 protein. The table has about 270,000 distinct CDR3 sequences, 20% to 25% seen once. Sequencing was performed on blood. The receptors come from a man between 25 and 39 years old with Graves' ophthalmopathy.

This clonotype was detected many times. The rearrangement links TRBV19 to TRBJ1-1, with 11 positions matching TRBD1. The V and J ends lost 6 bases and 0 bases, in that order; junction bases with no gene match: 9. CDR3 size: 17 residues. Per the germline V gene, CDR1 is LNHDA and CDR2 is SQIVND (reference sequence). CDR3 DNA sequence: TGTGCCAGTAGACACCGGGACAGGGGGAAAATGAACACTGAAGCTTTCTTT. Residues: CASRHRDRGKMNTEAFF. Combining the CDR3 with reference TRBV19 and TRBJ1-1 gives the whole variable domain DGGITQSPKYLFRKEGQNVTLSCEQNLNHDAMYWYRQDPGQGLRLIYYSQIVNDFQKGDIAEGYSVSREKKESFPLTVTSAQKNPTAFYLCASRHRDRGKMNTEAFFGQGTRLTVV.

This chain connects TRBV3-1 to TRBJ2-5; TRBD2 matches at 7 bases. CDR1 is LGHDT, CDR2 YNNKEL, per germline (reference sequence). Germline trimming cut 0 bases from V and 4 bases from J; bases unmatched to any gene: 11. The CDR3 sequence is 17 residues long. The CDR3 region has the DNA TGTGCCAGCAGCCAAGATAGGGCGGGAGTCGGCGGAGAGACCCAGTACTTC. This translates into CASSQDRAGVGGETQYF.

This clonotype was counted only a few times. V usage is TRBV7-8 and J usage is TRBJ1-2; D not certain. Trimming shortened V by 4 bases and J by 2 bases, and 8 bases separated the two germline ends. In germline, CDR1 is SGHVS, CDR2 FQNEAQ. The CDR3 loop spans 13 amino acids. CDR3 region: CASSSTENYGYTF. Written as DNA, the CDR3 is TGTGCCAGCAGCTCAACAGAAAACTATGGCTACACCTTC.

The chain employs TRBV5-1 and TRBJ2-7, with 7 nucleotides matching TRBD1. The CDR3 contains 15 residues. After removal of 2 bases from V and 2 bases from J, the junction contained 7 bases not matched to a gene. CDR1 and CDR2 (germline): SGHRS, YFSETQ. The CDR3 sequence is CASSFRRGMTYEQYF. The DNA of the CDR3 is TGCGCCAGCAGCTTTCGCAGGGGGATGACCTACGAGCAGTACTTC.

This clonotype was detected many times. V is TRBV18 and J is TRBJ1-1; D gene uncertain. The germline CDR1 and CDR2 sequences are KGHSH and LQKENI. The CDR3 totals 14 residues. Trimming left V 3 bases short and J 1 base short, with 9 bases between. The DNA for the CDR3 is TGTGCCAGCTCACCTTACGATCCGAACACTGAAGCTTTCTTT. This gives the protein CASSPYDPNTEAFF.

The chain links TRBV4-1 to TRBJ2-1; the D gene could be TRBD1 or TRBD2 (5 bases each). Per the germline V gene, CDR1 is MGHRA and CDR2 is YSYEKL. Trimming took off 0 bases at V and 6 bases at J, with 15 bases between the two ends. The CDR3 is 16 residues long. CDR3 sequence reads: CASSQDLVGVVNEQFF. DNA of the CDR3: TGCGCCAGCAGCCAAGATTTAGTGGGGGTGGTCAATGAGCAGTTCTTC.

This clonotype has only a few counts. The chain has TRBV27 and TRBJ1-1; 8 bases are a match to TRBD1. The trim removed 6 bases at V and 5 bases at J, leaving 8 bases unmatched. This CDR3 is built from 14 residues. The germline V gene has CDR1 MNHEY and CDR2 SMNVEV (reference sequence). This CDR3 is CASSPDRGWTEAFF. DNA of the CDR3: TGTGCCAGCAGCCCAGACAGGGGTTGGACTGAAGCTTTCTTT.

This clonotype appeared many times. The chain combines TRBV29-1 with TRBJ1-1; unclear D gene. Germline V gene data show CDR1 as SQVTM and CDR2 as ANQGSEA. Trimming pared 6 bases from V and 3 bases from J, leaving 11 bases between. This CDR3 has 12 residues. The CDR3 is CSVRQRDTEAFF. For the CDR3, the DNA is TGCAGCGTCAGGCAGAGGGACACTGAAGCTTTCTTT.

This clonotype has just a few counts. In nucleotides, the CDR3 is TGTGCCAGCAGCAGCCGGGGACAGCCTAAAAGATGGCAGTACTTC. Translating it yields CASSSRGQPKRWQYF. The V call is TRBV12-3 or TRBV12-4, the J call TRBJ2-7; 7 nucleotides align to TRBD1. The CDR3 is made up of 15 amino acids. The V gene end was trimmed by 6 bases and the J gene end by 9 bases; junction bases not matched to a gene: 17.

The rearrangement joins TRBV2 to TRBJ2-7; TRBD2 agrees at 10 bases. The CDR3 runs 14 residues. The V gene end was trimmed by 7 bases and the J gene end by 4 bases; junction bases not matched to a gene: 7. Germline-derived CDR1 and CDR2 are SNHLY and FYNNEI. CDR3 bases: TGTGCCAGCACGGGTCCAGCGGGAGGGTACGAGCAGTACTTC. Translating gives CASTGPAGGYEQYF. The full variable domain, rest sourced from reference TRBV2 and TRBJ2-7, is EPEVTQTPSHQVTQMGQEVILRCVPISNHLYFYWYRQILGQKVEFLVSFYNNEISEKSEIFDDQFSVERPDGSNFTLKIRSTKLEDSAMYFCASTGPAGGYEQYFGPGTRLTVT.

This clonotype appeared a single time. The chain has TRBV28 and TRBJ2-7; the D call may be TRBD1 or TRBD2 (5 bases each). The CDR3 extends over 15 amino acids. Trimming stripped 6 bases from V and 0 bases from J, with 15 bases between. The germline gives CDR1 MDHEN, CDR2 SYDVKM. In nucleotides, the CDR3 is TGTGCCAGCAGCACCGGGACCGAAAGCTCCTACGAGCAGTACTTC. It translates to CASSTGTESSYEQYF.

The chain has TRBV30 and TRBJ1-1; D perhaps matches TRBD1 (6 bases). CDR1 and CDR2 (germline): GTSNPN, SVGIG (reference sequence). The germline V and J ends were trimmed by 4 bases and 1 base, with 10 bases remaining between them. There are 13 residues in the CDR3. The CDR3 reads CAWNRDSNTEAFF. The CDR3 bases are TGTGCCTGGAACAGGGATTCGAACACTGAAGCTTTCTTT.

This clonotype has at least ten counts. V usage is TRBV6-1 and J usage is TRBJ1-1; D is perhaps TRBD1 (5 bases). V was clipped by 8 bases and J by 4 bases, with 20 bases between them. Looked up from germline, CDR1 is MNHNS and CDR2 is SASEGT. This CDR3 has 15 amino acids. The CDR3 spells CASPSAGGHGTEAFF. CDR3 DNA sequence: TGTGCCAGCCCTAGTGCCGGCGGACATGGCACTGAAGCTTTCTTT.

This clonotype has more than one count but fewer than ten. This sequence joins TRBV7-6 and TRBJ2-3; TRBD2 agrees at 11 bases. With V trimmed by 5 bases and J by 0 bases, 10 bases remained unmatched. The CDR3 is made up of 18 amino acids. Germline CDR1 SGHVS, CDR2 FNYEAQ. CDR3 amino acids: CASSMSSGRRVSTDTQYF. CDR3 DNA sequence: TGTGCCAGCAGCATGTCTAGCGGGAGGCGCGTAAGCACAGATACGCAGTATTTT.

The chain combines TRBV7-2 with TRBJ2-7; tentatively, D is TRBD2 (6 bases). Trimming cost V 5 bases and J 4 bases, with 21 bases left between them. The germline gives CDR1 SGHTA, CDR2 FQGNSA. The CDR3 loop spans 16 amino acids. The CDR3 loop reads CASSRSSAGLVYEQYF. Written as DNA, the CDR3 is TGTGCCAGCAGCCGGAGTTCGGCGGGACTGGTGTACGAGCAGTACTTC.

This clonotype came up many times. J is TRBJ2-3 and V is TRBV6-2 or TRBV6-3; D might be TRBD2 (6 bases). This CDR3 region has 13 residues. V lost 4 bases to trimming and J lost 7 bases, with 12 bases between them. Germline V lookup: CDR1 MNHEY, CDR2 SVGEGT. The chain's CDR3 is CASSLAEGYTQYF. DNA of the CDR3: TGTGCCAGCAGTTTAGCGGAGGGGTATACGCAGTATTTT.

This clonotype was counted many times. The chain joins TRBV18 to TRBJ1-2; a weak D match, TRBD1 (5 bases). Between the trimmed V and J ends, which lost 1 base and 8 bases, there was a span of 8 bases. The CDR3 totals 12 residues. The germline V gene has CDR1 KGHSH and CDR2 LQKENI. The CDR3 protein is CASSPLGDGYTF. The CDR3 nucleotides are TGTGCCAGCTCACCACTGGGGGACGGCTACACCTTC.

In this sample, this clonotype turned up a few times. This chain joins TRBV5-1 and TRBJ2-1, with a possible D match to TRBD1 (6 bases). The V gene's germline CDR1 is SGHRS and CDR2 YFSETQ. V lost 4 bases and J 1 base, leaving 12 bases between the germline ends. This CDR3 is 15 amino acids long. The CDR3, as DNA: TGCGCCAGCAGCAGGGCGCAGGGGTCCTACAATGAGCAGTTCTTC. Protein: CASSRAQGSYNEQFF.

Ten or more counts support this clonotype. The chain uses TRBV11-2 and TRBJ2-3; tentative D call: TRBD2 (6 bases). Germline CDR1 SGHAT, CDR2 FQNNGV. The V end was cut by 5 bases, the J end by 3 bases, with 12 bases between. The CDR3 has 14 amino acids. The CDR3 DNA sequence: TGTGCCAGCAGCGAGCGGAGGGTTACAGATACGCAGTATTTT. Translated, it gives CASSERRVTDTQYF.

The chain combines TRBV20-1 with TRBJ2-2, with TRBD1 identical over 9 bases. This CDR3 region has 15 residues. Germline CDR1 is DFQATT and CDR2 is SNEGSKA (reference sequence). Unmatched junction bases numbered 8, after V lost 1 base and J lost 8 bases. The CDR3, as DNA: TGCAGTGCTAGAGTAGGGGACAGGGCGTTGGGGGAGCTGTTTTTT. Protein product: CSARVGDRALGELFF.

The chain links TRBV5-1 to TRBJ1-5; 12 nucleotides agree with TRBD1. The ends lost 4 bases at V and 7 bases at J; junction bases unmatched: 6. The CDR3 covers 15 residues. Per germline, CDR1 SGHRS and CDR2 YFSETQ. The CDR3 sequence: CASSPGTGGQQPQHF. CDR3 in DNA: TGCGCCAGCAGCCCCGGGACAGGGGGCCAGCAGCCCCAGCATTTT.

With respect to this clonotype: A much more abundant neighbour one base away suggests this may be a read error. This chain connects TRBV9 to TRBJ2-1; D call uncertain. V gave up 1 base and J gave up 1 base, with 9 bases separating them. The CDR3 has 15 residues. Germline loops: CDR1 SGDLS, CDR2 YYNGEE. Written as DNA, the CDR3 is TGTGCCAGCAGCGTAACGGGCTCATCCTACAATGAGCAGTTCTTC. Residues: CASSVTGSSYNEQFF.

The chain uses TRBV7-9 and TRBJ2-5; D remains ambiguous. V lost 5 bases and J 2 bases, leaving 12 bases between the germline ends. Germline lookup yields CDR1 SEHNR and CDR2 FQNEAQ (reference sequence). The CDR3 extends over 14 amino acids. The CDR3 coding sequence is TGTGCCAGCAGCCCAAGGTCCCAACAAGAGACCCAGTACTTC. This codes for CASSPRSQQETQYF.

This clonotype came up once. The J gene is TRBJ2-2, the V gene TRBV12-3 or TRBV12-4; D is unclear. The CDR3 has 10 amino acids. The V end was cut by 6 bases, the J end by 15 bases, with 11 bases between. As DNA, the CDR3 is TGTGCCAGCAGCCTGAGTAGGATGTTTTTT. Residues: CASSLSRMFF.

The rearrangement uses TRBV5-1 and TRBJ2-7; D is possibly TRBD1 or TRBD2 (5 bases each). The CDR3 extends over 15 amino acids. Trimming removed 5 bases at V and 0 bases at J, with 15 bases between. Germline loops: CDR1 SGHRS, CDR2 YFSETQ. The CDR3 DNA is TGCGCCAGCAGACCGAGGGGCGCGGACTCCTACGAGCAGTACTTC. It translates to CASRPRGADSYEQYF.

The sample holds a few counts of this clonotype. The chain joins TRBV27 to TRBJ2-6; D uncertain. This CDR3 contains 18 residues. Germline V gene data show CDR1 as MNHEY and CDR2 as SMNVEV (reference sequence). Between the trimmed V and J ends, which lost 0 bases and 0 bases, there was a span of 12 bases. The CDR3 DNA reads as TGTGCCAGCAGTTTATCAGGCAGCCTAACCTCTGGGGCCAACGTCCTGACTTTC. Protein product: CASSLSGSLTSGANVLTF.

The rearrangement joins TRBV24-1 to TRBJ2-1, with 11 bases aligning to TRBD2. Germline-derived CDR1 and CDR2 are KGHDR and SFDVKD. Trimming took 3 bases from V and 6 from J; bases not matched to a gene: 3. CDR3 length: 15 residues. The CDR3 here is CATSDGLAGGNEQFF. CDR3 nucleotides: TGTGCCACCAGTGATGGGCTAGCGGGAGGCAATGAGCAGTTCTTC.

The CDR3 region is CASSLAFITSKHMRTGELFF. CDR3 sequence (DNA): TGTGCCAGCAGCCTGGCATTTATAACTAGCAAGCATATGAGGACCGGGGAGCTGTTTTTT. This chain links TRBV7-9 with TRBJ2-2; tentative D call: TRBD2 (6 bases). The CDR3 sequence is 20 residues long. The germline CDR1 and CDR2 sequences are SEHNR and FQNEAQ (reference sequence). Trimming removed 5 bases from V and 5 bases from J, with 30 bases in between.

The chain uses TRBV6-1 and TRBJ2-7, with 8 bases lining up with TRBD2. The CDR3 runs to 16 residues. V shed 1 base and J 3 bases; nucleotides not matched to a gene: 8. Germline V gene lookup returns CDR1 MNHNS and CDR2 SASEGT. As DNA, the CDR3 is TGTGCCAGCAGTGAAGGAACTGCAGCGGGAGACTACGAGCAGTACTTC. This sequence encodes CASSEGTAAGDYEQYF.